The subject of this entry is one T cell receptor (beta chain). This sample is drawn from a study of blood T cell repertoires in COVID-19. Source study methods: Reference gene primers were amplified, and this amplification served to estimate nucleated cell counts. The data were produced by immunoSEQ multiplex PCR, yet TCRdb's version contains in-frame clones alone and is incomplete. That table supplies the V and J calls and clone size; D and trimming were determined from the DNA. This table has around 140,000 clones, about 80% appearing once. The CDR3 loop spans 13 amino acids. Germline lookup yields CDR1 GTSNPN and CDR2 SVGIG (reference sequence). V was cut by 5 bases and J by 5 bases, with 10 bases left in between. Across 20 to 25 US areas, participants ranged in age from roughly 18 to 95 years. Participant-given clinical history determined each cohort assignment.

This sequence was found in a man aged 40-49 years with acute COVID-19. This chain connects TRBV30 to TRBJ1-6; no reliable D call. The sample consisted of PBMCs or T cells enriched from blood (not recorded which). The CDR3 region is CAWGPYHNSPLHF. CDR3 nucleotides: TGTGCCTGGGGACCCTACCATAATTCACCCCTCCACTTT.